One and the same sample provided the 12 T cell receptor beta chains below, sequenced in a study of identifying expanded T cells in peripheral blood (dated by TCRdb to about 2019). The method was the immunoSEQ multiplex PCR assay. Here the immuneACCESS table is served through TCRdb, limited to in-frame sequences with V and J called. Missing clones are a known gap in these copies; in checked studies unresolved V genes cover under half, and the rest lacks a known reason. Recorded for this sample are 65,000 to 95,000 clones; 84% of them occurred a single time. Of the sample, roughly 21% falls within the top ten clones. Input material: blood. The receptors originated from a person aged 18 to 70 in good health.

The chain joins TRBV2 to TRBJ1-5; tentative D call: TRBD1 (6 bases). This CDR3 is 15 amino acids long. The ends were cut back, 4 bases at V and 6 bases at J, with 16 bases in the middle. Germline lookup yields CDR1 SNHLY and CDR2 FYNNEI. The DNA of the CDR3 is TGTGCCAGCAGTGGTAGGGGTGTAGGGGGTCAGCCCCAGCATTTT. It translates to CASSGRGVGGQPQHF.

This chain links TRBV6-5 with TRBJ2-7; the D gene is possibly TRBD1 (5 bases). The CDR3 runs to 15 residues. The V gene lost 0 bases and the J gene lost 4 bases, with 13 bases spanning the gap. Germline lookup yields CDR1 MNHEY and CDR2 SVGAGI. The CDR3 DNA is TGTGCCAGCAGTTACTCCGGGCAGGGTGTTTACGAGCAGTACTTC. Residues: CASSYSGQGVYEQYF.

The rearrangement links TRBV5-4 to TRBJ1-5; TRBD1 aligns across 7 bases. The V and J ends lost 4 bases and 3 bases, in that order; junction bases with no gene match: 4. This CDR3 spans 14 amino acids. The germline V gene encodes CDR1 SGHNT and CDR2 YYREEE (reference sequence). CDR3 amino acids: CASSAGQFNQPQHF. CDR3 in DNA: TGTGCCAGCAGCGCGGGACAGTTCAATCAGCCCCAGCATTTT.

The rearrangement joins TRBV7-9 to TRBJ2-1; the D gene is possibly TRBD2 (5 bases). V dropped 3 bases and J dropped 9 bases, with 12 bases sitting between them. The CDR3 spans 13 residues. Germline V CDR1 and CDR2: SEHNR, FQNEAQ (reference sequence). The CDR3 sequence: CASSLGVASEQFF. The CDR3 coding sequence is TGTGCCAGCAGCTTGGGAGTTGCCAGTGAGCAGTTCTTC.

The J gene is TRBJ1-1, the V gene TRBV28; 9 bases are shared with TRBD1. Germline CDR1 and CDR2: MDHEN and SYDVKM. Trimming cost V 6 bases and J 4 bases; bases outside gene matches: 9. The CDR3 is 15 residues long. The CDR3 spells CASRNTGGSGTEAFF. The CDR3 DNA reads as TGTGCCAGCAGAAACACAGGGGGCTCGGGCACTGAAGCTTTCTTT. The whole variable domain, filled in from reference TRBV28 and TRBJ1-1, reads DVKVTQSSRYLVKRTGEKVFLECVQDMDHENMFWYRQDPGLGLRLIYFSYDVKMKEKGDIPEGYSVSREKKERFSLILESASTNQTSMYLCASRNTGGSGTEAFFGQGTRLTVV.

J is TRBJ2-5 and V is TRBV20-1, with D unresolved. The CDR3 totals 11 residues. The V end was cut by 6 bases, the J end by 6 bases, with 11 bases between. Germline loops: CDR1 DFQATT, CDR2 SNEGSKA (reference sequence). CDR3 residues: CSARSTQTQYF. The CDR3 DNA reads TGCAGTGCCCGGAGTACGCAGACCCAGTACTTC.

This chain links TRBV19 with TRBJ1-5, with no clear D. Trimming removed 6 bases from V and 6 bases from J, with 15 bases in between. The germline V gene encodes CDR1 LNHDA and CDR2 SQIVND (reference sequence). The CDR3 runs to 14 residues. For the CDR3, the DNA is TGTGCCAGTAGCCCGGTTGGAGGAGGTCAGCCCCAGCATTTT. This sequence encodes CASSPVGGGQPQHF.

V usage is TRBV7-2 and J usage is TRBJ2-7, with 7 nucleotides matching TRBD1. Germline values: CDR1 SGHTA, CDR2 FQGNSA. Trimming took 5 bases from V and 7 from J; bases not matched to a gene: 8. This CDR3 has 13 residues. CDR3 sequence reads: CASSLQGVGEQYF. CDR3 in DNA: TGTGCCAGCAGCCTCCAGGGGGTGGGGGAGCAGTACTTC.

The CDR3 bases are TGTGCCAGCAGTGGGACTAGCGGGAGTTCCGATGAGCAGTTCTTC. It codes for CASSGTSGSSDEQFF. The chain combines TRBV25-1 with TRBJ2-1; 13 bases agree with TRBD2. CDR3 size: 15 residues. V lost 4 bases to trimming and J lost 8 bases; unmatched junction nucleotides: 5. Germline-derived CDR1 and CDR2 are MGHDK and SYGVNS.

This chain uses TRBV5-5 with TRBJ2-3, with D possibly being TRBD2 (6 bases). This CDR3 region has 16 residues. V was shortened by 2 bases and J by 5 bases, with 18 bases between the two germline ends. CDR1 is SGHKS and CDR2 is YYEKEE in the germline V gene (reference sequence). In nucleotides, the CDR3 is TGTGCCAGCAGCTTAGGCGGGACCGACGGGGGAGATACGCAGTATTTT. This codes for CASSLGGTDGGDTQYF.

DNA for the CDR3: TGTGCCAGCAGCCTTTACCGGGACGAGCAGTACTTC. It encodes CASSLYRDEQYF. This chain links TRBV7-6 with TRBJ2-7; no clear D gene. This CDR3 comprises 12 residues. V was trimmed by 5 bases and J by 5 bases, leaving 10 bases between them. CDR1 is SGHVS and CDR2 is FNYEAQ in the germline V gene.

The CDR3 DNA is TGTGCCAGCAGCGTAGGATTTAACGCTGAAGCTTTCTTT. Its translation: CASSVGFNAEAFF. This rearrangement joins TRBV9 to TRBJ1-1; D is ambiguous. V was clipped by 0 bases and J by 6 bases, with 9 bases between them. CDR3 length equals 13 residues. Germline loops: CDR1 SGDLS, CDR2 YYNGEE.